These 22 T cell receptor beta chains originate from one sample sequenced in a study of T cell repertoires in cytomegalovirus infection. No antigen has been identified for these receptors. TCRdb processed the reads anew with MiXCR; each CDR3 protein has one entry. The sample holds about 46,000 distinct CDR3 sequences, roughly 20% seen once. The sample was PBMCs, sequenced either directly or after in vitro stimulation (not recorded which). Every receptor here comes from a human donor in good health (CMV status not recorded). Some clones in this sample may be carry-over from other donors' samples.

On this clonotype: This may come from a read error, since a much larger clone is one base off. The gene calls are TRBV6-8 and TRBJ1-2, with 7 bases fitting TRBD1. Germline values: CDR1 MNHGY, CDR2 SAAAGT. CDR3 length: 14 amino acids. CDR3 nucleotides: TGTGCCAGCAGTTCTGACAGGGCCGCCTATGGCTACTCCTTC. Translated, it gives CASSSDRAAYGYSF.

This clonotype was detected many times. The CDR3 bases are TGCAGTGCGGCCCCGGGACAGGTTCTTGATAGCTCCTACGAGCAGTACTTC. This encodes CSAAPGQVLDSSYEQYF. This chain uses TRBV20-1 with TRBJ2-7, with 8 bases that match TRBD1. Germline V gene sequence: CDR1 DFQATT, CDR2 SNEGSKA (reference sequence). The CDR3 contains 17 residues. V was clipped by 6 bases and J by 0 bases; unmatched bases: 16.

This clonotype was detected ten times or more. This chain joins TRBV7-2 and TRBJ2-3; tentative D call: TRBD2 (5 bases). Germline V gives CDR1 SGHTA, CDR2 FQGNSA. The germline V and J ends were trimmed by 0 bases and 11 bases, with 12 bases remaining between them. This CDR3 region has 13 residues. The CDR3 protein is CASSLAHGIGQYF. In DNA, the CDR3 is TGTGCCAGCAGCTTAGCTCACGGGATCGGGCAGTATTTT.

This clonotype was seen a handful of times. In DNA form, the CDR3 reads TGTGCCAGCACCGAGGTGGGAGATAATTCACCCCTCCACTTT. Residues: CASTEVGDNSPLHF. The rearrangement uses TRBV2 and TRBJ1-6; D unclear. The CDR3 has 14 residues. V lost 7 bases, J lost 5 bases, and 12 bases lay in between. The germline V gene encodes CDR1 SNHLY and CDR2 FYNNEI.

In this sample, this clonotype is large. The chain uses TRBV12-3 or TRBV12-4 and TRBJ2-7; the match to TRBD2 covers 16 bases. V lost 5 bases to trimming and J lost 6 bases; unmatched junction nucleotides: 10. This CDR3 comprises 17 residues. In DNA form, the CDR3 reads TGTGCCAGCAGTCCTGGGACTAGCGGGGGGGTCCCGACCGAGCAGTACTTC. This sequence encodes CASSPGTSGGVPTEQYF.

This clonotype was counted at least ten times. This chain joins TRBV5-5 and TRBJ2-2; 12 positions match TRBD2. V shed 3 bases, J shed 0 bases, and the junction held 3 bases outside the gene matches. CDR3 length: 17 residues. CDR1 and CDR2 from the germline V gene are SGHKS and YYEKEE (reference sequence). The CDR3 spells CASSSGTSGPNTGELFF. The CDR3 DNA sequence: TGTGCCAGCAGCTCCGGGACTAGCGGGCCGAACACCGGGGAGCTGTTTTTT.

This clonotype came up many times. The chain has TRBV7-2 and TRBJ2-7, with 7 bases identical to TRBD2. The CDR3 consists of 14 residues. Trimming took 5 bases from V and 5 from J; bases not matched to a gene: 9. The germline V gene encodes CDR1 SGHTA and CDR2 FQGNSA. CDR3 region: CASSERAGWNEQYF. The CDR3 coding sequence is TGTGCCAGCAGCGAGAGAGCGGGGTGGAACGAGCAGTACTTC.

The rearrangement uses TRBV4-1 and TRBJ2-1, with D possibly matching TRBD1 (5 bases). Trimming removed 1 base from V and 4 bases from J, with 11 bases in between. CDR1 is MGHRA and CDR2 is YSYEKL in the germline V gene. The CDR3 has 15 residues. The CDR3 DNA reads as TGCGCCAGCAGCCAAGCTGGGGCGGAGTACAATGAGCAGTTCTTC. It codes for CASSQAGAEYNEQFF.

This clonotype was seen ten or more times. DNA for the CDR3: TGTGCCAGCAGCACCTTGGTAGCGGGAGGATCCTACAATGAGCAGTTCTTC. It translates to CASSTLVAGGSYNEQFF. The rearrangement links TRBV6-2 or TRBV6-3 to TRBJ2-1, with TRBD2 matching 10 bases. This CDR3 has 17 residues. CDR1 and CDR2 (germline): MNHEY, SVGEGT. J gave up 1 base and V 6 bases, and 9 bases lay outside the gene matches.

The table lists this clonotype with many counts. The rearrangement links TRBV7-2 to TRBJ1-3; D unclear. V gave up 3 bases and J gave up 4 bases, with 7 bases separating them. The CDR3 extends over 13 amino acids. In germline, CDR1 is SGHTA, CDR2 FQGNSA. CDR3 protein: CASSFDGGNTIYF. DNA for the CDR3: TGTGCCAGCAGCTTCGACGGCGGAAACACCATATATTTT. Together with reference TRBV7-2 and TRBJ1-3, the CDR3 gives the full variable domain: GAGVSQSPSNKVTEKGKDVELRCDPISGHTALYWYRQSLGQGLEFLIYFQGNSAPDKSGLPSDRFSAERTGGSVSTLTIQRTQQEDSAVYLCASSFDGGNTIYFGEGSWLTVV.

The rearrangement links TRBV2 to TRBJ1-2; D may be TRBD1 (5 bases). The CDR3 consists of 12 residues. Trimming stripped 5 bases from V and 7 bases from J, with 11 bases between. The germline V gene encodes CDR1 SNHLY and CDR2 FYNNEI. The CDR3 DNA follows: TGTGCCAGCAGTTTAGGACAATTTGGCTACACCTTC. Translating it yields CASSLGQFGYTF.

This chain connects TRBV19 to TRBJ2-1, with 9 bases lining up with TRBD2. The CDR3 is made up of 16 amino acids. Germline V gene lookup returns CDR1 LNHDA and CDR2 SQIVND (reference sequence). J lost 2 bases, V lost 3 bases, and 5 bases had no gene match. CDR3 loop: CASSMGLAPPYNEQFF. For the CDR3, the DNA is TGTGCCAGTAGTATGGGACTAGCCCCGCCCTACAATGAGCAGTTCTTC.

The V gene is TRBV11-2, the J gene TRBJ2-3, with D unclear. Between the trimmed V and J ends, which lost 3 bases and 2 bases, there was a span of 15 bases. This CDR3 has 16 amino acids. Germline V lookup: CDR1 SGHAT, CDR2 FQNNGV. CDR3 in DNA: TGTGCCAGCAGCTTGGTTCATGCGCGGCACACAGATACGCAGTATTTT. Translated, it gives CASSLVHARHTDTQYF.

This CDR3 is CASSPRGDLAYQPQHF. The CDR3 coding sequence is TGTGCCAGCAGCCCTAGAGGGGACTTAGCGTATCAGCCCCAGCATTTT. The gene calls are TRBV9 and TRBJ1-5; TRBD1 might be the D (5 bases). Per germline, CDR1 SGDLS and CDR2 YYNGEE. The CDR3 extends over 16 amino acids. V was clipped by 4 bases and J by 5 bases, with 19 bases between them.

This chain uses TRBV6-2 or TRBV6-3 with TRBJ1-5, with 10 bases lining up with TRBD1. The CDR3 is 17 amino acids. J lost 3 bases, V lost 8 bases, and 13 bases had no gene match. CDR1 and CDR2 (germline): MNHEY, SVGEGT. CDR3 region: CASHSNTGTGANQPQHF. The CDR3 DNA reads TGTGCCAGCCACTCCAACACCGGGACAGGGGCCAATCAGCCCCAGCATTTT.

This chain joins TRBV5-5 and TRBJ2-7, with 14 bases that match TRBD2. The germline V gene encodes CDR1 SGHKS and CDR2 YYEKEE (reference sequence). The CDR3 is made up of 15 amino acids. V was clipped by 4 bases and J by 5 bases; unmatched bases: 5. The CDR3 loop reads CASSDGTSGSNEQYF. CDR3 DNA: TGTGCCAGCAGCGATGGGACTAGCGGGAGTAACGAGCAGTACTTC.

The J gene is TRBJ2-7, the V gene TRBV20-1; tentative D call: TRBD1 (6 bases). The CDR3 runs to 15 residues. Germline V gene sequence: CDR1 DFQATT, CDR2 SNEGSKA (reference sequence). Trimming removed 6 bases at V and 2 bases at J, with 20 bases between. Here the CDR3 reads CSADQPNRVPYEQYF. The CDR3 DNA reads TGCAGTGCCGACCAACCCAACAGGGTTCCCTACGAGCAGTACTTC.

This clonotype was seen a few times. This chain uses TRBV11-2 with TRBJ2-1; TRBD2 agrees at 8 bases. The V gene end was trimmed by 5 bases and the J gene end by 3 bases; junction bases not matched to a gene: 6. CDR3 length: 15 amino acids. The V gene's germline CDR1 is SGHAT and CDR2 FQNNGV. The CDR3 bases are TGTGCCAGCAGCAGAGGACTAGCCGTCTACAATGAGCAGTTCTTC. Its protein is CASSRGLAVYNEQFF.

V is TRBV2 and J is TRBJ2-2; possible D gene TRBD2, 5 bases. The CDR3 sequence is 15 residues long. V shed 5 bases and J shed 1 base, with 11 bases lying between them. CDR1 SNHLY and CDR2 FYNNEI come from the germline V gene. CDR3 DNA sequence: TGTGCCAGCAGTTTTGGGAGTCAGAACACCGGGGAGCTGTTTTTT. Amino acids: CASSFGSQNTGELFF.

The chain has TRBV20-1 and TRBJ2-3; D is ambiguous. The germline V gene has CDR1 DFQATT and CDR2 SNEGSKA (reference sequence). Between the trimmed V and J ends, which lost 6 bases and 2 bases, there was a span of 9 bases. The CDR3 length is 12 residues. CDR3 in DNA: TGCAGTGCCCACGGTTTCACAGATACGCAGTATTTT. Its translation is CSAHGFTDTQYF.

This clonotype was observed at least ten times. CDR3 residues: CASSLVPLVSSYNEQFF. The CDR3 DNA reads as TGTGCCAGCAGCTTAGTCCCCCTCGTTAGCTCCTACAATGAGCAGTTCTTC. This chain connects TRBV7-2 to TRBJ2-1; D not certain. Germline CDR1 is SGHTA and CDR2 is FQGNSA. The CDR3 runs 17 residues. Trimming pared 1 base from V and 0 bases from J, leaving 13 bases between.

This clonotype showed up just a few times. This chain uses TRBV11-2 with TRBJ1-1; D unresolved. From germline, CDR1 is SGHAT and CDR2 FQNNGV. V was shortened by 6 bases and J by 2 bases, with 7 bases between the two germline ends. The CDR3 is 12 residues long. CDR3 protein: CASRFSNTEAFF. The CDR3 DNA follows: TGTGCCAGCAGGTTCAGTAACACTGAAGCTTTCTTT.